The 26 T cell receptor beta chains below all came from one sample that was sequenced in a study of blood T cell repertoires in COVID-19. Produced via immunoSEQ multiplex PCR; TCRdb's table is partial and in-frame only. Counted here are roughly 29,000 clones, around 90% occurring once; the ten biggest clones make up over 8.5%. Sequences were obtained from peripheral blood. The receptors were gathered from a human donor in a cohort sampled during active COVID-19.

The chain is built from TRBV5-4 and TRBJ1-1, with no clear D. V lost 0 bases to trimming and J lost 3 bases, with 12 bases between them. The CDR3 contains 15 residues. The germline CDR1 and CDR2 sequences are SGHNT and YYREEE (reference sequence). CDR3 residues: CASSLVTVGDTEAFF. CDR3 bases: TGTGCCAGCAGCTTGGTCACGGTTGGTGACACTGAAGCTTTCTTT.

Here the CDR3 reads CASSIAGTNSYEQYF. Here the CDR3 DNA reads TGTGCCAGTAGTATAGCCGGGACAAACTCCTACGAGCAGTACTTC. The genes are TRBV19 and TRBJ2-7; a possible D gene is TRBD1 (6 bases). V was cut by 1 base and J by 0 bases, with 10 bases left in between. Germline-derived CDR1 and CDR2 are LNHDA and SQIVND (reference sequence). The CDR3 runs 15 residues.

The chain joins TRBV12-3 or TRBV12-4 to TRBJ1-6; D gene unclear. The CDR3 has 13 residues. Trimming removed 6 bases from V and 7 bases from J, with 10 bases in between. The CDR3 sequence is CASSRMENSPLHF. CDR3 coding DNA: TGTGCCAGCAGCCGTATGGAGAATTCACCCCTCCACTTT.

The V call is TRBV5-1, the J call TRBJ2-1; TRBD1 is a possible D gene (5 bases). The CDR3 covers 15 residues. Trimming left V 5 bases short and J 0 bases short, with 12 bases between. Germline CDR1 reads SGHRS; CDR2 reads YFSETQ. This CDR3 reads CASRAQESSYNEQFF. The CDR3 nucleotides are TGCGCCAGCAGGGCACAGGAGAGCTCCTACAATGAGCAGTTCTTC. Full variable domain (rest looked up from reference TRBV5-1 and TRBJ2-1): KAGVTQTPRYLIKTRGQQVTLSCSPISGHRSVSWYQQTPGQGLQFLFEYFSETQRNKGNFPGRFSGRQFSNSRSEMNVSTLELGDSALYLCASRAQESSYNEQFFGPGTRLTVL.

V is TRBV7-4 and J is TRBJ2-1, with D uncertain. Germline V lookup: CDR1 SGHVT, CDR2 SQSDAQ. This CDR3 is 16 amino acids long. V was cut by 1 base and J by 4 bases, with 14 bases left in between. In DNA, the CDR3 is TGTGCCAGCAGCTTAGAGTCGACAAACTGTTACAATGAGCAGTTCTTC. Protein sequence: CASSLESTNCYNEQFF.

This chain connects TRBV18 to TRBJ2-3; 7 bases map to TRBD1. CDR3 size: 16 residues. CDR1 is KGHSH, CDR2 LQKENI, per germline. The ends lost 3 bases at V and 4 bases at J; junction bases unmatched: 10. CDR3 sequence (DNA): TGTGCCAGCTCACCGGGTCTCGGCCAGGGGGCAGATACGCAGTATTTT. Translation: CASSPGLGQGADTQYF.

CDR3 loop: CASSGQGANSPLHF. The CDR3 DNA reads as TGTGCCAGCAGCGGACAGGGGGCAAATTCACCCCTCCACTTT. V gene TRBV9 combines with J gene TRBJ1-6; TRBD1 matches at 10 bases. CDR1 and CDR2 from the germline V gene are SGDLS and YYNGEE. This CDR3 comprises 14 residues. V shed 3 bases and J 7 bases; nucleotides not matched to a gene: 1.

This rearrangement joins TRBV14 to TRBJ2-1; 7 bases are a match to TRBD2. Germline V lookup: CDR1 SGHDN, CDR2 FVKESK. With 4 bases clipped from V and 0 bases from J, the junction kept 9 bases outside the gene matches. The CDR3 loop spans 17 amino acids. Here the CDR3 reads CASSPPRDYLSYNEQFF. The CDR3 nucleotides are TGTGCCAGCAGCCCACCCCGGGACTACCTCTCCTACAATGAGCAGTTCTTC.

V and J are TRBV6-2 or TRBV6-3 and TRBJ2-4; D might be TRBD2 (6 bases). Germline loops: CDR1 MNHEY, CDR2 SVGEGT. The CDR3 spans 17 residues. Trimming left V 0 bases short and J 0 bases short, with 12 bases between. The CDR3 region is CASSYSRGLLAKNIQYF. As DNA, the CDR3 is TGTGCCAGCAGTTACTCGCGGGGATTACTAGCCAAAAACATTCAGTACTTC.

This clone has just one count. V usage is TRBV6-2 or TRBV6-3 and J usage is TRBJ1-1, with unresolved D. CDR3 length: 12 residues. V shed 0 bases and J shed 5 bases, with 4 bases lying between them. Germline V gene sequence: CDR1 MNHEY, CDR2 SVGEGT. CDR3 loop: CASSYSLTEAFF. CDR3 bases: TGTGCCAGCAGTTACTCGCTAACTGAAGCTTTCTTT.

A few counts support this clone. The gene calls are TRBV6-5 and TRBJ2-7, with D possibly matching TRBD2 (5 bases). The V gene lost 4 bases and the J gene lost 7 bases, with 14 bases spanning the gap. Germline loops: CDR1 MNHEY, CDR2 SVGAGI. The CDR3 has 13 residues. CDR3 coding DNA: TGTGCCAGCAGTTCAGGAGCTCGAGGGGAGCAGTACTTC. This encodes CASSSGARGEQYF.

The chain uses TRBV6-5 and TRBJ1-2, with TRBD1 matching over 7 bases. The germline CDR1 and CDR2 sequences are MNHEY and SVGAGI. The V segment lost 5 bases and the J segment 2 bases; nucleotides outside the gene matches: 8. The CDR3 totals 15 residues. CDR3 amino acids: CASSPPGTVNYGYTF. CDR3 nucleotide sequence: TGTGCCAGCAGTCCGCCCGGGACAGTCAACTATGGCTACACCTTC.

The CDR3 loop reads CASSEGILKSTGELFF. CDR3 DNA: TGTGCCAGCAGTGAAGGAATCCTTAAGAGCACCGGGGAGCTGTTTTTT. V gene TRBV6-1 combines with J gene TRBJ2-2; no clear D gene. The CDR3 extends over 16 amino acids. Germline CDR1 MNHNS, CDR2 SASEGT. Trimming took 1 base from V and 4 from J, leaving 13 bases between them.

This rearrangement joins TRBV7-2 to TRBJ1-2, with 9 bases identical to TRBD1. The CDR3 sequence is 15 residues long. The J segment lost 8 bases and the V segment lost 5 bases, leaving 12 bases of the junction unmatched. Germline values: CDR1 SGHTA, CDR2 FQGNSA. This CDR3 reads CASSNNGGQGEGYTF. CDR3 coding DNA: TGTGCCAGCAGCAATAATGGGGGACAGGGTGAAGGCTACACCTTC.

This chain connects TRBV19 to TRBJ1-5, with a tentative D call TRBD1 (6 bases). CDR3 length: 15 amino acids. CDR1 is LNHDA and CDR2 is SQIVND in the germline V gene (reference sequence). Trimming stripped 5 bases from V and 0 bases from J, with 11 bases between. DNA for the CDR3: TGTGCCAGTAGTGATGGACAGTTTAGCAATCAGCCCCAGCATTTT. Translated, it gives CASSDGQFSNQPQHF.

V and J are TRBV5-1 and TRBJ2-2; D unresolved. The CDR3 sequence is 15 residues long. From germline, CDR1 is SGHRS and CDR2 YFSETQ. V was trimmed by 2 bases and J by 4 bases, leaving 12 bases between them. The DNA of the CDR3 is TGCGCCAGCAGCTTATCAGTGGAGCCCACCGGGGAGCTGTTTTTT. It translates to CASSLSVEPTGELFF.

CDR3 nucleotides: TGTGCCAGTAGTCCTAGGGCCAACGTCCTGACTTTC. This codes for CASSPRANVLTF. The V and J genes are TRBV19 and TRBJ2-6; D is unclear. Germline V gene data show CDR1 as LNHDA and CDR2 as SQIVND (reference sequence). The CDR3 covers 12 residues. Trimming cost V 5 bases and J 5 bases, with 4 bases left between them.

The rearrangement uses TRBV25-1 and TRBJ1-2, with 7 bases aligning to TRBD1. Germline CDR1 MGHDK, CDR2 SYGVNS. The V and J ends lost 4 bases and 6 bases, in that order; junction bases with no gene match: 5. This CDR3 has 13 amino acids. The CDR3 is CASSGTQGNGYTF. As DNA, the CDR3 is TGTGCCAGCAGTGGGACACAGGGGAATGGCTACACCTTC.

This chain links TRBV3-1 (or the pseudogene TRBV3-2) with TRBJ1-3, with D perhaps matching TRBD1 (6 bases). Germline V gene sequence: CDR1 LGHDT, CDR2 YNNKEL (reference sequence). The V end lost 4 bases, the J end lost 0 bases, and 13 bases lay between the germline ends. This CDR3 has 16 residues. Written as DNA, the CDR3 is TGTGCCAGCAGCCCCTGGGACACCTACTCTGGAAACACCATATATTTT. Amino acids: CASSPWDTYSGNTIYF.

The CDR3 bases are TGTGCCAGCTCACCGGGGGGGTCGGTCACAGATACGCAGTATTTT. It specifies CASSPGGSVTDTQYF. This chain connects TRBV18 to TRBJ2-3; 7 nucleotides agree with TRBD2. After removal of 3 bases from V and 2 bases from J, the junction contained 5 bases not matched to a gene. The CDR3 is made up of 15 amino acids. CDR1 KGHSH and CDR2 LQKENI come from the germline V gene.

This chain uses TRBV5-1 with TRBJ2-7; TRBD2 matches at 7 bases. The V and J ends lost 1 base and 6 bases, in that order; junction bases with no gene match: 7. The CDR3 sequence is 14 residues long. Germline V lookup: CDR1 SGHRS, CDR2 YFSETQ. CDR3 region: CASSLSAGVVEQYF. As DNA, the CDR3 is TGCGCCAGCAGCTTGTCTGCGGGAGTGGTCGAGCAGTACTTC.

The gene calls are TRBV12-5 and TRBJ2-7, with D maybe TRBD2 (7 bases). Germline CDR1 is LGHNT and CDR2 is FRNRAP. The germline V and J ends were trimmed by 7 bases and 0 bases, with 16 bases remaining between them. The CDR3 loop spans 15 amino acids. Here the CDR3 DNA reads TGTGCTAGTGAGGGGGGGGCAGAGAGCTCCTACGAGCAGTACTTC. This gives the protein CASEGGAESSYEQYF.

V and J are TRBV19 and TRBJ2-1; the match to TRBD2 covers 8 bases. With 8 bases clipped from V and 0 bases from J, the junction kept 6 bases outside the gene matches. The CDR3 sequence is 15 residues long. CDR1 is LNHDA and CDR2 is SQIVND in the germline V gene (reference sequence). This CDR3 is CASLSREASYNEQFF. CDR3 DNA: TGTGCCAGTCTATCGCGGGAGGCCTCCTACAATGAGCAGTTCTTC.

CDR3 nucleotides: TGTGCCAGCAGCCCCAGGGGGCGGAACACTGAAGCTTTCTTT. Amino acids: CASSPRGRNTEAFF. The chain uses TRBV9 and TRBJ1-1, with 8 bases that match TRBD1. The junction had 3 bases not matched to a gene; V was cut back by 4 bases and J by 1 base. Germline V lookup: CDR1 SGDLS, CDR2 YYNGEE. This CDR3 is 14 amino acids long.

In DNA, the CDR3 is TGTGCCAGCAAGGCTAGCGGGGGGGATCGGGAGCAGTACTTC. This gives the protein CASKASGGDREQYF. The V gene is TRBV25-1, the J gene TRBJ2-7; 12 nucleotides align to TRBD2. Germline assignment: CDR1 MGHDK and CDR2 SYGVNS. The V gene end was trimmed by 7 bases and the J gene end by 7 bases; junction bases not matched to a gene: 8. This CDR3 contains 14 residues.

The chain recombines TRBV4-1 with TRBJ2-3; D is uncertain. The CDR3 is 13 residues long. V was clipped by 4 bases and J by 4 bases, with 9 bases between them. CDR1 and CDR2 (germline): MGHRA, YSYEKL. The CDR3 bases are TGCGCCAGCAGCCCGGTGGGCGCAGATACGCAGTATTTT. Its protein product is CASSPVGADTQYF.